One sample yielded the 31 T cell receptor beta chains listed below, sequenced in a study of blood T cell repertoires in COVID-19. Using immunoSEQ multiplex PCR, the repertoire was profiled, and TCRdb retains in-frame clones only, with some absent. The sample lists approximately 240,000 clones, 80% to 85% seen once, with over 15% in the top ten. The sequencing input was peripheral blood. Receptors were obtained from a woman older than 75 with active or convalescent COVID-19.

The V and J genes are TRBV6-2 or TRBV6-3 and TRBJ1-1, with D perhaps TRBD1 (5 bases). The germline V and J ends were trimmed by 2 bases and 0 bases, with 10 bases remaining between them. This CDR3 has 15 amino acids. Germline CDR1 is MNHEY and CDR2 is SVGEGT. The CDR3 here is CASSYPGHLNTEAFF. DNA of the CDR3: TGTGCCAGCAGTTACCCAGGACACCTGAACACTGAAGCTTTCTTT.

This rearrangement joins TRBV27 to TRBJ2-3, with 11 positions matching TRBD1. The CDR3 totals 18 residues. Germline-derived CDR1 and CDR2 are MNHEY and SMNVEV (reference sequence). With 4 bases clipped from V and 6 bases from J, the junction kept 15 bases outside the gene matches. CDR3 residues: CASSWMGLGQGARDTQYF. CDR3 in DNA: TGTGCCAGCAGTTGGATGGGACTAGGACAGGGGGCTAGGGATACGCAGTATTTT.

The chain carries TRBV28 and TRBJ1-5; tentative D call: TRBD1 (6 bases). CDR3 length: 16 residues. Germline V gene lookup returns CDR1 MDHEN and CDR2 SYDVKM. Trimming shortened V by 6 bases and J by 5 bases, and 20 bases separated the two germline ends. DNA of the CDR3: TGTGCCAGCAGGGAGACCGGGACATTCGGTCATCAGCCCCAGCATTTT. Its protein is CASRETGTFGHQPQHF. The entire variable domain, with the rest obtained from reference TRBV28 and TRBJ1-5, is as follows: DVKVTQSSRYLVKRTGEKVFLECVQDMDHENMFWYRQDPGLGLRLIYFSYDVKMKEKGDIPEGYSVSREKKERFSLILESASTNQTSMYLCASRETGTFGHQPQHFGDGTRLSIL.

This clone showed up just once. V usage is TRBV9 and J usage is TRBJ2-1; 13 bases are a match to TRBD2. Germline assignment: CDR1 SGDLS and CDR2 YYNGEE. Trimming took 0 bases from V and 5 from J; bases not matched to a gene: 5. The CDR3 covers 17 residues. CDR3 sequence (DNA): TGTGCCAGCAGCGTAGGACTAGCGGGGGGCACTGACAATGAGCAGTTCTTC. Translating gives CASSVGLAGGTDNEQFF.

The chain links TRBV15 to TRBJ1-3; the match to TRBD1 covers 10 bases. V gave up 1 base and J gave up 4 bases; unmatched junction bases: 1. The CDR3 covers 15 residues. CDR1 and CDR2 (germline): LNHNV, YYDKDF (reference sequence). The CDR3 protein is CATSRGDRGGNTIYF. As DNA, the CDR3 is TGTGCCACCAGCAGAGGGGACAGGGGCGGAAACACCATATATTTT.

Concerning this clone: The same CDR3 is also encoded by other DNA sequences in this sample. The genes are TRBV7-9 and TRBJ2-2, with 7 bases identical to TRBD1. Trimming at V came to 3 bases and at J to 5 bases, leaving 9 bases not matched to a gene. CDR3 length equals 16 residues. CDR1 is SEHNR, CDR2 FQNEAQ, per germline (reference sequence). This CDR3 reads CASSFPRQGETGELFF. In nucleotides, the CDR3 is TGTGCCAGCAGCTTTCCGCGGCAGGGGGAGACCGGGGAGCTGTTTTTT.

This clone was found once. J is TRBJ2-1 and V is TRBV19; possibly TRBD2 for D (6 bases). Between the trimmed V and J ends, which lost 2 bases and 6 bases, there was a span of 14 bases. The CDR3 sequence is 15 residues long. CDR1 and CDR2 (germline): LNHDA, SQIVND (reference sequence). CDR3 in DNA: TGTGCCAGTAGTATAATCCCGGGACTTCCCAATGAGCAGTTCTTC. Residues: CASSIIPGLPNEQFF.

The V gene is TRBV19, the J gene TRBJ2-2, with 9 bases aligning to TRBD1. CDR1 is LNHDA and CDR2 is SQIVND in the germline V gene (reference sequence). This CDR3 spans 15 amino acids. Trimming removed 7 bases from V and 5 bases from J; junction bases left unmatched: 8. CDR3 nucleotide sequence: TGTGCCAGTATCCCTAGGGGACAGGGTACCGGGGAGCTGTTTTTT. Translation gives CASIPRGQGTGELFF.

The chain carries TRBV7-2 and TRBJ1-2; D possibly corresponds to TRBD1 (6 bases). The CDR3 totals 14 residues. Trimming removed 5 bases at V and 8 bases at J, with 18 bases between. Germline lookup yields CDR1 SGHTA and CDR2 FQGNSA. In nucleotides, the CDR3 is TGTGCCAGCAGCCCATCTGACAGGTTTAGGGGCTACACCTTC. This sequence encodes CASSPSDRFRGYTF.

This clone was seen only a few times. The CDR3 DNA reads TGTGCCAGCAGGTCCGAGGCCAAGGGGATTGAAGCTTTCTTT. This encodes CASRSEAKGIEAFF. This chain joins TRBV2 and TRBJ1-1; a weak D match, TRBD1 (5 bases). V shed 6 bases and J shed 7 bases, with 18 bases lying between them. The CDR3 runs to 14 residues. The germline V gene encodes CDR1 SNHLY and CDR2 FYNNEI.

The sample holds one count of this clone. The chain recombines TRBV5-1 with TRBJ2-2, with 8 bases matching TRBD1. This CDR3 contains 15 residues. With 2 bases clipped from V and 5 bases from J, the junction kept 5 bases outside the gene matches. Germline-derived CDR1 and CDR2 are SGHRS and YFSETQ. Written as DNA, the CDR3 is TGCGCCAGCAGCTTAGACAGGGGTGTAACCGGGGAGCTGTTTTTT. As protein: CASSLDRGVTGELFF.

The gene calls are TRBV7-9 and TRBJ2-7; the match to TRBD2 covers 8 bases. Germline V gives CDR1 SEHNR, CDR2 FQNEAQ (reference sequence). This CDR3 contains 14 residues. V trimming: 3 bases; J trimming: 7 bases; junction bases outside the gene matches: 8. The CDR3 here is CASSFLAGGGEQYF. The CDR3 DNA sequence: TGTGCCAGCAGCTTCCTAGCGGGTGGCGGGGAGCAGTACTTC.

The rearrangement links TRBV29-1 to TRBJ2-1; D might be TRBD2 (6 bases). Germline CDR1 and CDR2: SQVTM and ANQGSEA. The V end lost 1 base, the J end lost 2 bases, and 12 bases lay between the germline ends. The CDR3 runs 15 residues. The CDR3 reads CSVEGGDLTYNEQFF. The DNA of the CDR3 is TGCAGCGTTGAAGGAGGGGACTTAACCTACAATGAGCAGTTCTTC.

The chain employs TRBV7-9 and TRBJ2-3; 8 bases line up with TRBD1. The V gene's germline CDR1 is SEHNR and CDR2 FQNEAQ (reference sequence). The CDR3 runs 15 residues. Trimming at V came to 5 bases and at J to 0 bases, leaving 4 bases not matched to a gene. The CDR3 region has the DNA TGTGCCAGCAGCCAAAGGACAGGGAGCACAGATACGCAGTATTTT. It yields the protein CASSQRTGSTDTQYF.

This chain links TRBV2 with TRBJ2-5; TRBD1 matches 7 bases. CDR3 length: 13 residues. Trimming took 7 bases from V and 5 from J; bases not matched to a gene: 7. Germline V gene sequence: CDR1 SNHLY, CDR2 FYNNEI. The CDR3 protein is CASTEQGPETQYF. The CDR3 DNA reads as TGTGCCAGCACCGAACAGGGGCCCGAGACCCAGTACTTC. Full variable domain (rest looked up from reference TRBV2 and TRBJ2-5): EPEVTQTPSHQVTQMGQEVILRCVPISNHLYFYWYRQILGQKVEFLVSFYNNEISEKSEIFDDQFSVERPDGSNFTLKIRSTKLEDSAMYFCASTEQGPETQYFGPGTRLLVL.

In DNA form, the CDR3 reads TGTGCCAGTAAGGACAGGGGGTCTACTAATGAAAAACTGTTTTTT. Translating it yields CASKDRGSTNEKLFF. The rearrangement uses TRBV19 and TRBJ1-4; 10 bases align to TRBD1. From germline, CDR1 is LNHDA and CDR2 SQIVND (reference sequence). The CDR3 contains 15 residues. Losses at the gene ends were 7 bases for V and 2 bases for J; bases not matched to a gene: 4.

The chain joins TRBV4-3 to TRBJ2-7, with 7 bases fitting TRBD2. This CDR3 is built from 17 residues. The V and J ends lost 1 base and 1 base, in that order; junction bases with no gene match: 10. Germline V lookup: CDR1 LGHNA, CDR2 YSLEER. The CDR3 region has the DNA TGCGCCAGCAGCCAAGGTTACGGAGCGGGACTTTCCTACGAGCAGTACTTC. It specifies CASSQGYGAGLSYEQYF.

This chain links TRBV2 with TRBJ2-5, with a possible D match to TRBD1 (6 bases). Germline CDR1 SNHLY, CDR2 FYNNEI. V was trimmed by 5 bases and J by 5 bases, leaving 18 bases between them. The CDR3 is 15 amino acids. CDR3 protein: CASSLDRSKGETQYF. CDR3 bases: TGTGCCAGCAGTCTTGACAGGTCTAAGGGGGAGACCCAGTACTTC. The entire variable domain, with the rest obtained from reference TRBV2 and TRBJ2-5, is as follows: EPEVTQTPSHQVTQMGQEVILRCVPISNHLYFYWYRQILGQKVEFLVSFYNNEISEKSEIFDDQFSVERPDGSNFTLKIRSTKLEDSAMYFCASSLDRSKGETQYFGPGTRLLVL.

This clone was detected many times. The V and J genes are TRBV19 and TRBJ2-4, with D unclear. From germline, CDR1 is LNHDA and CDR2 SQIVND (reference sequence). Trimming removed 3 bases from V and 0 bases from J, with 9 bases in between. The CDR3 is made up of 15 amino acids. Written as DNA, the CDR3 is TGTGCCAGTAGTATCCAACAGTTAGCCAAAAACATTCAGTACTTC. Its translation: CASSIQQLAKNIQYF.

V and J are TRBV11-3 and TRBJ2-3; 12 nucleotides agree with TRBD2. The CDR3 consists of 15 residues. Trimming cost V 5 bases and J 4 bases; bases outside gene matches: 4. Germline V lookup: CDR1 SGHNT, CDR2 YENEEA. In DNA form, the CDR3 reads TGTGCCAGCAGCCCTAGCGGGGGGGCTCCAGATACGCAGTATTTT. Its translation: CASSPSGGAPDTQYF.

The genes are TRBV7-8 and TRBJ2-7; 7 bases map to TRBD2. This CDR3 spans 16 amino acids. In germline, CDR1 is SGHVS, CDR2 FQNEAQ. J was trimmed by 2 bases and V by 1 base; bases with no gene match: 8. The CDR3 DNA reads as TGTGCCAGCAGCTTAGGGGTAGCGGGCCACCCCTACGAGCAGTACTTC. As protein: CASSLGVAGHPYEQYF.

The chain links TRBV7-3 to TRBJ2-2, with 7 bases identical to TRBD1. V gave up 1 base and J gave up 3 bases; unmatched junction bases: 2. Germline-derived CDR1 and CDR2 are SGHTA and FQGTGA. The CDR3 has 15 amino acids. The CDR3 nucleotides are TGTGCCAGCAGCTTAATGGGACAGTACACCGGGGAGCTGTTTTTT. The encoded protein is CASSLMGQYTGELFF.

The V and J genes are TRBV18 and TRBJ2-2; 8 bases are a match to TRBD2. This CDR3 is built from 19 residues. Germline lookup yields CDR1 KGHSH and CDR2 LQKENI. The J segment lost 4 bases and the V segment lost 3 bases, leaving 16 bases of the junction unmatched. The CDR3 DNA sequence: TGTGCCAGCTCACCCAACCTCGGGAGGGCCCTCAGGAGCACCGGGGAGCTGTTTTTT. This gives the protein CASSPNLGRALRSTGELFF.

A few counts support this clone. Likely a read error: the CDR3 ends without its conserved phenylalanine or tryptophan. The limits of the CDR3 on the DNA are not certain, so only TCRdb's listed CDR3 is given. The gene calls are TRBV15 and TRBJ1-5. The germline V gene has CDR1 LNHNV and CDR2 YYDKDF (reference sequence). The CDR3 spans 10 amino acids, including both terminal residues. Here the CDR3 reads CAILPPLPQI.

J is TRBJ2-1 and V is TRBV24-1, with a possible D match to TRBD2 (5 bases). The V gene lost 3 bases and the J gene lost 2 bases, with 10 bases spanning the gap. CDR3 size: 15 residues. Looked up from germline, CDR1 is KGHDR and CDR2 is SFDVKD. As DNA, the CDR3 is TGTGCCACCAGTGATGAGCGGAGTCCCTACAATGAGCAGTTCTTC. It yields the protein CATSDERSPYNEQFF.

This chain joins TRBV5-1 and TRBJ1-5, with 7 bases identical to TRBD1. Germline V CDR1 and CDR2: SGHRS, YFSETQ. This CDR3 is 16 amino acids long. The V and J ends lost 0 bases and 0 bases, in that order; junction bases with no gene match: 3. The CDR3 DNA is TGCGCCAGCAGCTTGGAGGGACAGAATAGCAATCAGCCCCAGCATTTT. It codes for CASSLEGQNSNQPQHF.

The CDR3 loop is CASSVEGGLSYTF. The CDR3 DNA reads TGTGCCAGCAGCGTAGAGGGAGGTCTGTCCTACACCTTC. The V call is TRBV9, the J call TRBJ1-2; the D is unclear. V was clipped by 0 bases and J by 10 bases, with 13 bases between them. The CDR3 has 13 residues. Germline-derived CDR1 and CDR2 are SGDLS and YYNGEE.

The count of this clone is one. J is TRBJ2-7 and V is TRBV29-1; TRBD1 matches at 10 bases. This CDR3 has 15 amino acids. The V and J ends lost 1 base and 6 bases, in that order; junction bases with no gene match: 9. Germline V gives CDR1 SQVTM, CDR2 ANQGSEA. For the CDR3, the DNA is TGCAGCGTTGAAGGCCCCCGGGACAGGGGAGTCGAGCAGTACTTC. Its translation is CSVEGPRDRGVEQYF.

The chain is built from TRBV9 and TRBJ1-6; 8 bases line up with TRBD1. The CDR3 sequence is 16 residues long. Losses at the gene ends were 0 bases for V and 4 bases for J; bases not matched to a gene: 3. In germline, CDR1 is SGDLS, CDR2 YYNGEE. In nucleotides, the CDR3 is TGTGCCAGCAGCGTAGCAGGGGGCGTGTATAATTCACCCCTCCACTTT. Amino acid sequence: CASSVAGGVYNSPLHF. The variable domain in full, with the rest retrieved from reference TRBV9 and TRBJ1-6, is DSGVTQTPKHLITATGQRVTLRCSPRSGDLSVYWYQQSLDQGLQFLIQYYNGEERAKGNILERFSAQQFPDLHSELNLSSLELGDSALYFCASSVAGGVYNSPLHFGNGTRLTVT.

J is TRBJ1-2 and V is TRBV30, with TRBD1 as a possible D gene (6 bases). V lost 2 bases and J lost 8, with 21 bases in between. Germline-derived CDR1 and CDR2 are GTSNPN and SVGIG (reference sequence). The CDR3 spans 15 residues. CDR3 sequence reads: CAWSKPQQGSKGYTF. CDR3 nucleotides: TGTGCCTGGAGTAAACCACAACAGGGCTCGAAAGGCTACACCTTC.

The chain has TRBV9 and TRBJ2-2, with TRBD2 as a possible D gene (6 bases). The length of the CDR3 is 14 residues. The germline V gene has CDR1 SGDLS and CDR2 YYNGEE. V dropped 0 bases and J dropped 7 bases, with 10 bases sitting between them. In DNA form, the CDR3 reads TGTGCCAGCAGCGTAGCCACTAGCCACGGGGAGCTGTTTTTT. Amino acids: CASSVATSHGELFF.